These 22 T cell receptor beta chains came from one sample sequenced in a study of cytomegalovirus exposure and HLA in healthy donors. PCR was performed using 60 Vbeta and 13 Jbeta primers. The table came from immunoSEQ multiplex PCR; TCRdb's copy has only in-frame clones and leaves some out. The sample has about 110,000 clones, less than 80% seen once. The sequenced material came from PBMCs. These receptors were collected from a man aged 25-40 years in good health and CMV-seropositive.

This chain uses TRBV29-1 with TRBJ1-1; 11 bases line up with TRBD1. Germline V gene lookup returns CDR1 SQVTM and CDR2 ANQGSEA. The CDR3 runs 11 residues. The J segment lost 11 bases and the V segment lost 6 bases, leaving 5 bases of the junction unmatched. The CDR3 bases are TGCAGCGTGGGGACAGGGGGACGGGCTTTCTTT. Translation: CSVGTGGRAFF.

This clone was recorded a few times. The same CDR3 can be traced to other DNA sequences in this sample. The chain links TRBV6-5 to TRBJ1-1; 10 bases align to TRBD1. Germline V gives CDR1 MNHEY, CDR2 SVGAGI. The J segment lost 7 bases and the V segment lost 5 bases, leaving 7 bases of the junction unmatched. The CDR3 extends over 14 amino acids. The CDR3 spells CASSLGQGGIEAFF. The CDR3, as DNA: TGTGCCAGCAGTCTAGGACAGGGGGGTATTGAAGCTTTCTTT.

This chain connects TRBV5-1 to TRBJ1-4; weak D call: TRBD1 (5 bases). The V gene's germline CDR1 is SGHRS and CDR2 YFSETQ. V gave up 4 bases and J gave up 0 bases, with 10 bases separating them. The CDR3 runs 15 residues. CDR3 nucleotides: TGCGCCAGCAGCCCTTGGACAACAACTAATGAAAAACTGTTTTTT. This gives the protein CASSPWTTTNEKLFF.

The chain carries TRBV10-3 and TRBJ2-7; 8 nucleotides agree with TRBD2. This CDR3 spans 14 amino acids. V was pared by 7 bases and J by 2 bases, with 7 bases of the junction left unmatched. CDR1 and CDR2 from the germline V gene are ENHRY and SYGVKD. The CDR3: CAIKGAGGTYEQYF. CDR3 sequence (DNA): TGTGCCATCAAGGGTGCGGGGGGAACCTACGAGCAGTACTTC.

This clone was seen a handful of times. The chain carries TRBV9 and TRBJ1-1; tentatively, D is TRBD1 (5 bases). This CDR3 has 14 residues. V lost 0 bases to trimming and J lost 4 bases, with 10 bases between them. Germline CDR1 SGDLS, CDR2 YYNGEE. CDR3 nucleotide sequence: TGTGCCAGCAGCGTAGCTTCGGGGGGCACTGAAGCTTTCTTT. Translated: CASSVASGGTEAFF.

The chain couples TRBV4-1 to TRBJ2-5; weak D call: TRBD2 (7 bases). The germline CDR1 and CDR2 sequences are MGHRA and YSYEKL. Trimming took 0 bases from V and 7 from J, leaving 18 bases between them. The CDR3 runs 16 residues. The CDR3 loop reads CASSQDIGGPLGTQYF. CDR3 DNA: TGCGCCAGCAGCCAAGATATCGGGGGGCCCCTAGGGACCCAGTACTTC.

DNA of the CDR3: TGTGCCAGCAGCATTGGGACAGCTGGGGTGAAGCAGTACTTC. Translating gives CASSIGTAGVKQYF. The J gene is TRBJ2-7, the V gene TRBV9; TRBD1 matches at 7 bases. V lost 4 bases, J lost 8 bases, and 12 bases stayed unmatched. The germline CDR1 and CDR2 sequences are SGDLS and YYNGEE. The CDR3 loop spans 14 amino acids.

J is TRBJ1-2 and V is TRBV19, with 8 positions matching TRBD1. There are 12 residues in the CDR3. Germline assignment: CDR1 LNHDA and CDR2 SQIVND (reference sequence). V lost 7 bases and J lost 6; bases outside the gene matches: 4. The CDR3 sequence is CASTRTGNGYTF. The CDR3 DNA reads TGTGCCAGTACCCGGACAGGGAATGGCTACACCTTC.

This clone was recorded only once. The chain carries TRBV30 and TRBJ1-5, with TRBD1 matching over 8 bases. Germline V gene data show CDR1 as GTSNPN and CDR2 as SVGIG (reference sequence). This CDR3 contains 14 residues. Trimming removed 6 bases from V and 0 bases from J; junction bases left unmatched: 4. CDR3 bases: TGTGCCTGCTCACAGGGGGATAGCAATCAGCCCCAGCATTTT. Translation: CACSQGDSNQPQHF.

This chain links TRBV28 with TRBJ2-7; 9 bases line up with TRBD1. The V gene end was trimmed by 6 bases and the J gene end by 4 bases; junction bases not matched to a gene: 10. The CDR3 has 15 amino acids. From germline, CDR1 is MDHEN and CDR2 SYDVKM. The CDR3 here is CASSRFETGGYEQYF. Written as DNA, the CDR3 is TGTGCCAGCAGCCGGTTTGAGACAGGGGGTTACGAGCAGTACTTC.

The chain carries TRBV4-1 and TRBJ2-5; D is unresolved. The germline gives CDR1 MGHRA, CDR2 YSYEKL. This CDR3 is built from 13 residues. With 1 base removed from V and 5 bases from J, the gap between germline ends came to 8 bases. The CDR3 reads CASSQARLETQYF. The DNA of the CDR3 is TGCGCCAGCAGCCAAGCCAGGCTTGAGACCCAGTACTTC.

The genes are TRBV7-2 and TRBJ1-6; unclear D gene. CDR1 and CDR2 (germline): SGHTA, FQGNSA. The CDR3 contains 13 residues. Trimming shortened V by 3 bases and J by 7 bases, and 7 bases separated the two germline ends. The CDR3 protein is CASSFGGNSPLHF. CDR3 bases: TGTGCCAGCAGCTTTGGAGGGAATTCACCCCTCCACTTT.

Concerning this clone itself: The identical CDR3 is also encoded by other nucleotide sequences in the sample. The chain is built from TRBV4-1 and TRBJ2-7, with D unresolved. The CDR3 covers 15 residues. V lost 3 bases, J lost 2 bases, and 14 bases lay in between. The germline gives CDR1 MGHRA, CDR2 YSYEKL. CDR3 sequence: CASSQPSGSAYEQYF. Here the CDR3 DNA reads TGCGCCAGCAGCCAGCCCTCCGGAAGCGCCTACGAGCAGTACTTC.

CDR3 coding DNA: TGTGCCAGCAGGATGGGACTAGCGGGGTTGGATACGCAGTATTTT. Translated: CASRMGLAGLDTQYF. The chain joins TRBV6-1 to TRBJ2-3, with 13 bases that match TRBD2. Trimming took 6 bases from V and 6 from J; bases not matched to a gene: 6. Germline V gene lookup returns CDR1 MNHNS and CDR2 SASEGT. This CDR3 has 15 residues.

This clone was seen a single time. J is TRBJ1-2 and V is TRBV9, with 7 nucleotides matching TRBD1. The CDR3 sequence is 16 residues long. Germline-derived CDR1 and CDR2 are SGDLS and YYNGEE. V shed 4 bases, J shed 4 bases, and the junction held 13 bases outside the gene matches. CDR3 sequence: CASSTWRGGGGYGYTF. The CDR3 nucleotides are TGTGCCAGCAGCACCTGGCGAGGGGGCGGTGGCTATGGCTACACCTTC. Together with reference TRBV9 and TRBJ1-2, the CDR3 gives the full variable domain: DSGVTQTPKHLITATGQRVTLRCSPRSGDLSVYWYQQSLDQGLQFLIQYYNGEERAKGNILERFSAQQFPDLHSELNLSSLELGDSALYFCASSTWRGGGGYGYTFGSGTRLTVV.

The CDR3 sequence is CASGPPGLAGGPVEQFF. The CDR3 nucleotides read TGTGCTAGTGGTCCCCCGGGACTAGCGGGGGGGCCGGTTGAGCAGTTCTTC. The rearrangement links TRBV12-5 to TRBJ2-1; 16 bases align to TRBD2. This CDR3 is built from 17 residues. Germline CDR1 LGHNT, CDR2 FRNRAP. J lost 9 bases, V lost 5 bases, and 10 bases had no gene match.

In its sample, this clone was seen a few times. The chain couples TRBV5-1 to TRBJ1-2; D remains unclear. Trimming removed 0 bases at V and 7 bases at J, with 16 bases between. Germline CDR1 and CDR2: SGHRS and YFSETQ. There are 15 residues in the CDR3. This CDR3 is CASSLVSGQGSGYTF. CDR3 nucleotide sequence: TGCGCCAGCAGCTTGGTGTCAGGCCAAGGAAGTGGCTACACCTTC.

The chain recombines TRBV5-6 with TRBJ2-7, with D possibly matching TRBD1 (5 bases). Trimming cost V 7 bases and J 4 bases, with 18 bases left between them. The CDR3 is made up of 14 amino acids. CDR1 SGHDT and CDR2 YYEEEE come from the germline V gene. The CDR3 loop is CASGPLGAKYEQYF. The CDR3 DNA follows: TGTGCCAGCGGCCCGCTAGGGGCCAAATACGAGCAGTACTTC.

The table lists this clone with a count of one. The chain couples TRBV6-5 to TRBJ1-1, with D perhaps TRBD1 (5 bases). Germline CDR1 reads MNHEY; CDR2 reads SVGAGI. CDR3 length equals 13 residues. Trimming took 0 bases from V and 6 from J, leaving 8 bases between them. CDR3 DNA: TGTGCCAGCAGTTACTCGCACAGGCCTGAAGCTTTCTTT. It codes for CASSYSHRPEAFF.

The chain carries TRBV7-9 and TRBJ1-2; 10 nucleotides agree with TRBD1. Germline V gene sequence: CDR1 SEHNR, CDR2 FQNEAQ (reference sequence). CDR3 length: 15 amino acids. With 3 bases clipped from V and 8 bases from J, the junction kept 9 bases outside the gene matches. CDR3 protein: CASSFTGTGVNGYTF. In DNA form, the CDR3 reads TGTGCCAGCAGCTTTACCGGGACAGGGGTAAACGGCTACACCTTC.

This chain joins TRBV2 and TRBJ2-7, with TRBD1 as a possible D gene (6 bases). V lost 3 bases and J lost 5, with 14 bases in between. Germline values: CDR1 SNHLY, CDR2 FYNNEI. The CDR3 extends over 14 amino acids. The CDR3 DNA is TGTGCCAGCAGTGACCTGGGGGCAAGGCACGAGCAGTACTTC. Translated: CASSDLGARHEQYF.

This clone has more than one count but fewer than ten. CDR3 DNA: TGTGCCATCAGTGAGTCGTTGCTAGCGGGGGGGAACACCATCTCCTACGAGCAGTACTTC. This codes for CAISESLLAGGNTISYEQYF. This sequence joins TRBV10-3 and TRBJ2-7; TRBD2 aligns across 12 bases. CDR1 is ENHRY, CDR2 SYGVKD, per germline. Germline trimming cut 0 bases from V and 0 bases from J; bases unmatched to any gene: 12. The CDR3 covers 20 residues.